What follows are 19 T cell receptor beta chains derived from one specimen sequenced in a study of T-cell memory formation after mild COVID-19. TCRdb processed the 5' RACE reads anew with MiXCR; each CDR3 protein has one entry. Here the sample spans a few hundred thousand distinct CDR3 sequences, 20% to 25% being singletons. The sample was PBMCs or a T cell subset sorted from them (not recorded which). Receptors were obtained from an adult woman who had mild COVID-19 (a few samples of this study predate the infection). Cell type and time point are not known.

This clonotype was observed at least ten times. The chain couples TRBV4-1 to TRBJ2-4; D tentatively fits TRBD1 or TRBD2 (5 bases each). Trimming removed 0 bases at V and 9 bases at J, with 12 bases between. Per germline, CDR1 MGHRA and CDR2 YSYEKL. This CDR3 has 14 residues. The CDR3 DNA follows: TGCGCCAGCAGCCAAGAGTCCACTGGGGGCATTCAGTACTTC. This translates into CASSQESTGGIQYF.

The J gene is TRBJ2-1, the V gene TRBV7-3; 8 nucleotides agree with TRBD1. CDR1 and CDR2 (germline): SGHTA, FQGTGA. This CDR3 is 14 amino acids long. V trimming: 6 bases; J trimming: 8 bases; junction bases outside the gene matches: 9. This chain's CDR3 is CASRSGGSGDEQFF. CDR3 DNA: TGTGCCAGCAGATCAGGGGGCTCGGGCGATGAGCAGTTCTTC.

This clonotype was seen a few times. The V and J genes are TRBV20-1 and TRBJ2-7, with 12 bases identical to TRBD2. CDR1 and CDR2 from the germline V gene are DFQATT and SNEGSKA (reference sequence). Unmatched junction bases numbered 9, after V lost 6 bases and J lost 6 bases. This CDR3 region has 14 residues. The CDR3 sequence is CSARTSGNGAEQYF. For the CDR3, the DNA is TGCAGTGCCAGGACTAGCGGGAATGGGGCCGAGCAGTACTTC.

This clonotype showed up many times. This rearrangement joins TRBV12-3 or TRBV12-4 to TRBJ2-7; the match to TRBD2 covers 11 bases. The CDR3 totals 16 residues. Trimming cost V 5 bases and J 5 bases; bases outside gene matches: 11. CDR3 sequence: CASSTTRLAGTDEQYF. CDR3 in DNA: TGTGCCAGCAGTACTACCCGACTAGCGGGAACTGACGAGCAGTACTTC.

This clonotype was observed a few times. The chain uses TRBV19 and TRBJ2-1; D assignment may be TRBD1 or TRBD2 (5 bases each). V lost 3 bases to trimming and J lost 0 bases, with 12 bases between them. Looked up from germline, CDR1 is LNHDA and CDR2 is SQIVND (reference sequence). The CDR3 sequence is 16 residues long. CDR3: CASSIAGTLSYNEQFF. For the CDR3, the DNA is TGTGCCAGTAGTATTGCCGGGACCCTCTCCTACAATGAGCAGTTCTTC.

The rearrangement links TRBV29-1 to TRBJ2-5, with 8 positions matching TRBD1. Per the germline V gene, CDR1 is SQVTM and CDR2 is ANQGSEA. The J segment lost 4 bases and the V segment lost 6 bases, leaving 7 bases of the junction unmatched. This CDR3 comprises 13 residues. The CDR3 region is CSVLTGGRETQYF. Written as DNA, the CDR3 is TGCAGCGTCCTTACAGGGGGGAGAGAGACCCAGTACTTC.

V gene TRBV12-3 or TRBV12-4 combines with J gene TRBJ2-1, with 8 bases aligning to TRBD2. The J segment lost 9 bases and the V segment lost 4 bases, leaving 8 bases of the junction unmatched. There are 14 residues in the CDR3. In DNA form, the CDR3 reads TGTGCCAGCAGTTACAGCGGGGGCCGAGGTGAGCAGTTCTTC. Its translation is CASSYSGGRGEQFF.

The chain links TRBV9 to TRBJ2-2; possible D gene TRBD1, 6 bases. The CDR3 spans 16 residues. Germline V gene data show CDR1 as SGDLS and CDR2 as YYNGEE. V dropped 2 bases and J dropped 1 base, with 12 bases sitting between them. The CDR3 sequence is CASSVNLQGNTGELFF. In nucleotides, the CDR3 is TGTGCCAGCAGCGTCAACCTACAGGGGAACACCGGGGAGCTGTTTTTT.

The genes are TRBV28 and TRBJ1-1; TRBD1 is a possible D gene (5 bases). Germline CDR1 and CDR2: MDHEN and SYDVKM. V was trimmed by 1 base and J by 4 bases, leaving 22 bases between them. This CDR3 spans 18 amino acids. This chain's CDR3 is CASSLSIGRPGRRTEAFF. The DNA of the CDR3 is TGTGCCAGCAGTTTATCAATCGGAAGGCCGGGACGTCGCACTGAAGCTTTCTTT.

This clonotype was seen ten or more times. The chain has TRBV5-1 and TRBJ2-1, with TRBD2 matching over 7 bases. Germline loops: CDR1 SGHRS, CDR2 YFSETQ. The CDR3 length is 16 residues. V was clipped by 4 bases and J by 5 bases; unmatched bases: 12. The CDR3 loop is CASSPATSAIDNEQFF. The CDR3 DNA follows: TGCGCCAGCAGCCCCGCAACTAGCGCGATTGACAATGAGCAGTTCTTC. The variable domain in full, completed from reference TRBV5-1 and TRBJ2-1, reads KAGVTQTPRYLIKTRGQQVTLSCSPISGHRSVSWYQQTPGQGLQFLFEYFSETQRNKGNFPGRFSGRQFSNSRSEMNVSTLELGDSALYLCASSPATSAIDNEQFFGPGTRLTVL.

This clonotype has a handful of counts. The chain employs TRBV24-1 and TRBJ2-6; the D gene could be TRBD1 or TRBD2 (5 bases each). The germline V gene encodes CDR1 KGHDR and CDR2 SFDVKD. Trimming stripped 5 bases from V and 0 bases from J, with 10 bases between. The CDR3 consists of 16 residues. CDR3 sequence reads: CATSGGRLSGANVLTF. CDR3 in DNA: TGTGCCACCAGTGGGGGACGGCTCTCTGGGGCCAACGTCCTGACTTTC.

This clonotype was counted many times. The V and J genes are TRBV10-3 and TRBJ2-1; D is unresolved. Trimming took 4 bases from V and 10 from J, leaving 14 bases between them. Germline-derived CDR1 and CDR2 are ENHRY and SYGVKD. CDR3 length equals 13 residues. The CDR3 DNA reads as TGTGCCATCAGTGGAGGAACTCTTCCCGAGCAGTTCTTC. Protein product: CAISGGTLPEQFF.

The chain is built from TRBV29-1 and TRBJ2-5; 9 bases are shared with TRBD1. This CDR3 has 17 amino acids. Germline loops: CDR1 SQVTM, CDR2 ANQGSEA. Trimming took 4 bases from V and 5 from J; bases not matched to a gene: 17. Here the CDR3 DNA reads TGCAGCGTTGTCGCCCCCCATAGGGACAGGGTATGGGAGACCCAGTACTTC. Translation: CSVVAPHRDRVWETQYF.

This clonotype turned up a few times. V gene TRBV3-1 combines with J gene TRBJ2-3; 13 positions agree with TRBD2. The CDR3 extends over 18 amino acids. Trimming removed 0 bases from V and 3 bases from J; junction bases left unmatched: 6. CDR1 is LGHDT and CDR2 is YNNKEL in the germline V gene (reference sequence). The CDR3 loop reads CASSQDWGLAGRTDTQYF. In DNA form, the CDR3 reads TGTGCCAGCAGCCAAGATTGGGGACTAGCGGGAAGAACAGATACGCAGTATTTT.

The chain has TRBV5-4 and TRBJ2-2; 8 bases fit TRBD1. V shed 4 bases and J 1 base; nucleotides not matched to a gene: 3. The CDR3 is 15 amino acids. CDR1 SGHNT and CDR2 YYREEE come from the germline V gene (reference sequence). CDR3: CASSIDRGNTGELFF. The CDR3 DNA follows: TGTGCCAGCAGCATCGACAGGGGGAACACCGGGGAGCTGTTTTTT.

This clonotype was observed a handful of times. The chain has TRBV2 and TRBJ2-3, with a weak D call TRBD2 (6 bases). Trimming removed 3 bases at V and 6 bases at J, with 13 bases between. Germline-derived CDR1 and CDR2 are SNHLY and FYNNEI. The CDR3 consists of 14 residues. As DNA, the CDR3 is TGTGCCAGCAGTGACAGCGCGGGATACGATACGCAGTATTTT. As protein: CASSDSAGYDTQYF.

A few counts support this clonotype. The chain is built from TRBV7-2 and TRBJ2-5, with TRBD2 matching 13 bases. This CDR3 contains 15 residues. Trimming cost V 5 bases and J 7 bases; bases outside gene matches: 7. Looked up from germline, CDR1 is SGHTA and CDR2 is FQGNSA. As DNA, the CDR3 is TGTGCCAGCAGCCCCGGGACTAGCGGGATGTGGACCCAGTACTTC. Amino acid sequence: CASSPGTSGMWTQYF.

This clonotype showed up just a few times. At one end the junction does not follow the germline gene, possibly because of a read error. The chain has TRBV5-1 and TRBJ1-5; maybe TRBD1 (6 bases). This CDR3 region has 14 residues. Germline lookup yields CDR1 SGHRS and CDR2 YFSETQ. The CDR3 sequence is CASSTGLDGQPQNF. CDR3 coding DNA: TGCGCCAGCAGCACGGGCCTAGACGGACAGCCCCAGAATTTT.

This clonotype was counted only a few times. The genes are TRBV7-9 and TRBJ1-2; D remains unclear. The V gene lost 1 base and the J gene lost 3 bases, with 12 bases spanning the gap. There are 15 residues in the CDR3. From germline, CDR1 is SEHNR and CDR2 FQNEAQ (reference sequence). CDR3 nucleotides: TGTGCCAGCAGCTTAGAGCCTTTAGGGTACTATGGCTACACCTTC. Its protein product is CASSLEPLGYYGYTF.